The 24 T cell receptor beta chains presented below share a single source sample, sequenced in a study of cytomegalovirus exposure and HLA in healthy donors. PCR employed 60 Vbeta and 13 Jbeta primers. Measured with immunoSEQ multiplex PCR; TCRdb has only the in-frame clones, and not every one. Across about 78,000 clones, the top ten clones capture 6% to 8% of the sample. Sequences were obtained from PBMCs. The receptor set was obtained from a female donor in good health and CMV-seropositive.

The chain joins TRBV5-4 to TRBJ2-1; weak D call: TRBD2 (6 bases). Germline CDR1 reads SGHNT; CDR2 reads YYREEE (reference sequence). Trimming shortened V by 0 bases and J by 7 bases, and 17 bases separated the two germline ends. The CDR3 loop spans 16 amino acids. This CDR3 is CASSLVTRRVGNEQFF. The CDR3 DNA reads as TGTGCCAGCAGCTTGGTGACTAGGCGGGTTGGGAATGAGCAGTTCTTC.

The V gene is TRBV29-1, the J gene TRBJ2-4; 7 bases are a match to TRBD2. This CDR3 region has 15 residues. Trimming cost V 5 bases and J 0 bases; bases outside gene matches: 7. Per the germline V gene, CDR1 is SQVTM and CDR2 is ANQGSEA. This chain's CDR3 is CSVSPGGLAKNIQYF. CDR3 in DNA: TGCAGCGTTTCTCCGGGAGGTCTAGCCAAAAACATTCAGTACTTC.

This chain links TRBV20-1 with TRBJ1-5; D is possibly TRBD1 (6 bases). The germline V gene has CDR1 DFQATT and CDR2 SNEGSKA (reference sequence). The germline V and J ends were trimmed by 0 bases and 12 bases, with 9 bases remaining between them. There are 11 residues in the CDR3. CDR3 DNA sequence: TGCAGTGCTAGAGATGGGACACTCCAGCATTTT. It is translated as CSARDGTLQHF.

This chain uses TRBV7-3 with TRBJ1-1; D might be TRBD1 (6 bases). This CDR3 region has 13 residues. V dropped 0 bases and J dropped 5 bases, with 7 bases sitting between them. Per germline, CDR1 SGHTA and CDR2 FQGTGA. CDR3 sequence: CASSLTGQTEAFF. The CDR3 coding sequence is TGTGCCAGCAGCTTAACTGGACAGACTGAAGCTTTCTTT.

The rearrangement links TRBV6-6 to TRBJ1-3; possible D gene TRBD1, 6 bases. The germline V gene encodes CDR1 MNHNY and CDR2 SVGAGI (reference sequence). The CDR3 is 14 residues long. The V end was cut by 10 bases, the J end by 0 bases, with 13 bases between. CDR3 in amino acids: CATREGGSGNTIYF. The CDR3 coding sequence is TGTGCCACACGGGAAGGGGGCTCTGGAAACACCATATATTTT.

The V and J genes are TRBV30 and TRBJ1-2; 9 positions agree with TRBD1. J gave up 5 bases and V 5 bases, and 6 bases lay outside the gene matches. The CDR3 extends over 13 amino acids. The V gene's germline CDR1 is GTSNPN and CDR2 SVGIG (reference sequence). In DNA form, the CDR3 reads TGTGCCTGGGGTTTGACAGGGGGATATGGCTACACCTTC. Translating it yields CAWGLTGGYGYTF.

The chain joins TRBV9 to TRBJ1-2, with TRBD1 matching over 9 bases. Germline loops: CDR1 SGDLS, CDR2 YYNGEE. The CDR3 loop spans 14 amino acids. The trim removed 7 bases at V and 6 bases at J, leaving 10 bases unmatched. The CDR3 coding sequence is TGTGCCAGCGGGGGACAGGGTATAGTAAATGGCTACACCTTC. Translation: CASGGQGIVNGYTF. Using reference TRBV9 and TRBJ1-2 for the parts outside the CDR3, the full variable domain is DSGVTQTPKHLITATGQRVTLRCSPRSGDLSVYWYQQSLDQGLQFLIQYYNGEERAKGNILERFSAQQFPDLHSELNLSSLELGDSALYFCASGGQGIVNGYTFGSGTRLTVV.

V gene TRBV15 combines with J gene TRBJ2-7, with D maybe TRBD2 (6 bases). V dropped 0 bases and J dropped 3 bases, with 27 bases sitting between them. CDR1 is LNHNV, CDR2 YYDKDF, per germline (reference sequence). The CDR3 is made up of 20 amino acids. The DNA for the CDR3 is TGTGCCACCAGCAGAGATCTTTTGACTAGAACTTTCGGGAGAAGCTACGAGCAGTACTTC. It is translated as CATSRDLLTRTFGRSYEQYF.

This chain connects TRBV7-9 to TRBJ2-7; D is unresolved. The CDR3 totals 12 residues. Trimming stripped 5 bases from V and 6 bases from J, with 11 bases between. Germline V CDR1 and CDR2: SEHNR, FQNEAQ (reference sequence). CDR3 bases: TGTGCCAGCAGCCATACATCAGGCGAGCAGTACTTC. It yields the protein CASSHTSGEQYF.

The chain recombines TRBV7-2 with TRBJ1-5, with D unresolved. This CDR3 spans 14 amino acids. Germline loops: CDR1 SGHTA, CDR2 FQGNSA. Trimming stripped 4 bases from V and 0 bases from J, with 7 bases between. DNA for the CDR3: TGTGCCAGCAGCTCGACTTATAGCAATCAGCCCCAGCATTTT. It translates to CASSSTYSNQPQHF.

The CDR3 sequence: CASSFISANQPQHF. The CDR3, as DNA: TGTGCCAGCAGTTTTATCAGTGCCAATCAGCCCCAGCATTTT. The chain employs TRBV28 and TRBJ1-5, with no clear D. V lost 3 bases and J 3 bases, leaving 9 bases between the germline ends. This CDR3 has 14 amino acids. Germline assignment: CDR1 MDHEN and CDR2 SYDVKM.

The V gene is TRBV5-1, the J gene TRBJ2-7; TRBD1 matches 7 bases. This CDR3 spans 17 amino acids. Germline values: CDR1 SGHRS, CDR2 YFSETQ. The V segment lost 3 bases and the J segment 6 bases; nucleotides outside the gene matches: 18. The CDR3 is CASSSGPPGQSGGEQYF. The DNA of the CDR3 is TGCGCCAGCAGCTCGGGACCCCCGGGACAGTCGGGCGGCGAGCAGTACTTC.

V and J are TRBV28 and TRBJ2-7; TRBD2 aligns across 13 bases. The CDR3 runs to 14 residues. Per germline, CDR1 MDHEN and CDR2 SYDVKM. V was pared by 7 bases and J by 3 bases, with 3 bases of the junction left unmatched. CDR3 amino acids: CASKGLAGVYEQYF. The CDR3 DNA is TGTGCCAGCAAAGGACTAGCGGGAGTCTACGAGCAGTACTTC.

A remark on this clone: This sample also contains other DNA sequences that code for the same CDR3. The chain uses TRBV18 and TRBJ1-1; 7 bases map to TRBD1. The CDR3 has 14 amino acids. The J segment lost 1 base and the V segment lost 4 bases, leaving 3 bases of the junction unmatched. CDR1 is KGHSH and CDR2 is LQKENI in the germline V gene. The CDR3 spells CASSRDRKNTEAFF. DNA of the CDR3: TGTGCCAGCTCACGGGACAGAAAGAACACTGAAGCTTTCTTT.

This rearrangement joins TRBV15 to TRBJ2-7; D possibly corresponds to TRBD2 (6 bases). Germline CDR1 reads LNHNV; CDR2 reads YYDKDF (reference sequence). V was shortened by 4 bases and J by 5 bases, with 12 bases between the two germline ends. The CDR3 runs to 13 residues. CDR3 region: CATSTRLGHEQYF. In DNA, the CDR3 is TGTGCCACCAGCACGAGACTAGGGCACGAGCAGTACTTC.

This rearrangement joins TRBV7-3 to TRBJ2-1; 14 bases align to TRBD2. The CDR3 has 17 amino acids. CDR1 is SGHTA and CDR2 is FQGTGA in the germline V gene. The J segment lost 5 bases and the V segment lost 0 bases, leaving 3 bases of the junction unmatched. The CDR3 DNA follows: TGTGCCAGCAGCTTAACAACGGGACTAGCGGGAGACAATGAGCAGTTCTTC. It translates to CASSLTTGLAGDNEQFF.

This chain joins TRBV6-1 and TRBJ2-3; TRBD1 matches at 9 bases. CDR1 and CDR2 from the germline V gene are MNHNS and SASEGT. This CDR3 is 15 amino acids long. V lost 3 bases, J lost 3 bases, and 4 bases stayed unmatched. The CDR3 DNA sequence: TGTGCCAGCAGTGAGGACAGGGGCGGGACAGATACGCAGTATTTT. Protein product: CASSEDRGGTDTQYF.

The genes are TRBV7-8 and TRBJ1-1; weak D call: TRBD1 (5 bases). The CDR3 has 13 amino acids. V was cut by 5 bases and J by 7 bases, with 14 bases left in between. The germline gives CDR1 SGHVS, CDR2 FQNEAQ. DNA of the CDR3: TGTGCCAGCAGCCTCAACGGGAGGGGTGAAGCTTTCTTT. As protein: CASSLNGRGEAFF.

The chain links TRBV7-3 to TRBJ1-1; TRBD1 agrees at 8 bases. Looked up from germline, CDR1 is SGHTA and CDR2 is FQGTGA. This CDR3 region has 14 residues. V shed 4 bases and J 1 base; nucleotides not matched to a gene: 2. CDR3 in amino acids: CASSWTGTNTEAFF. Written as DNA, the CDR3 is TGTGCCAGCAGCTGGACAGGGACGAACACTGAAGCTTTCTTT.

The genes are TRBV18 and TRBJ2-7; weak D call: TRBD2 (6 bases). Germline values: CDR1 KGHSH, CDR2 LQKENI. CDR3 size: 13 residues. Trimming shortened V by 3 bases and J by 6 bases, and 12 bases separated the two germline ends. CDR3 sequence reads: CASSPKHSGEQYF. The DNA of the CDR3 is TGTGCCAGCTCACCCAAACATAGCGGCGAGCAGTACTTC. The whole variable domain, filled in from reference TRBV18 and TRBJ2-7, reads NAGVMQNPRHLVRRRGQEARLRCSPMKGHSHVYWYRQLPEEGLKFMVYLQKENIIDESGMPKERFSAEFPKEGPSILRIQQVVRGDSAAYFCASSPKHSGEQYFGPGTRLTVT.

The rearrangement joins TRBV5-8 to TRBJ1-2, with D unclear. Trimming cost V 2 bases and J 7 bases, with 12 bases left between them. Germline CDR1 and CDR2: SGHTS and YDEGEE. This CDR3 region has 13 residues. For the CDR3, the DNA is TGTGCCAGCAGCTTTAGCGGTCTTGTTGGCTACACCTTC. This codes for CASSFSGLVGYTF. The whole variable domain, filled in from reference TRBV5-8 and TRBJ1-2, reads EAGVTQSPTHLIKTRGQQATLRCSPISGHTSVYWYQQALGLGLQFLLWYDEGEERNRGNFPPRFSGRQFPNYSSELNVNALELEDSALYLCASSFSGLVGYTFGSGTRLTVV.

The J gene is TRBJ2-5, the V gene TRBV28; D is undetermined. Germline CDR1 and CDR2: MDHEN and SYDVKM. There are 12 residues in the CDR3. Between the trimmed V and J ends, which lost 2 bases and 4 bases, there was a span of 5 bases. The CDR3 here is CASSLVRETQYF. The CDR3 nucleotides read TGTGCCAGCAGTTTAGTCCGAGAGACCCAGTACTTC.

V is TRBV6-5 and J is TRBJ2-3; D remains unclear. Germline values: CDR1 MNHEY, CDR2 SVGAGI. The V and J ends lost 0 bases and 4 bases respectively, with 5 bases between them. The CDR3 extends over 13 amino acids. The CDR3 nucleotides are TGTGCCAGCAGTTACTCTCGTCCAGATACGCAGTATTTT. It yields the protein CASSYSRPDTQYF.

This chain links TRBV29-1 with TRBJ1-4, with TRBD1 matching over 10 bases. CDR3 length equals 13 residues. Germline CDR1 reads SQVTM; CDR2 reads ANQGSEA. V was clipped by 1 base and J by 7 bases; unmatched bases: 0. CDR3: CSVEGTGGEKLFF. The CDR3 nucleotides are TGCAGCGTTGAAGGGACAGGGGGTGAAAAACTGTTTTTT.